The 5 T cell receptor beta chains below come from one sample, sequenced in a study of T cell repertoires in cytomegalovirus infection. MiXCR was run by TCRdb on the reads, yielding one entry per CDR3 protein. The table has hundreds of thousands of distinct CDR3 sequences, 15% to 20% seen once. Sequenced material: PBMCs. The receptor source for this set is a human donor in good health (CMV status not recorded). Some clones in this sample may be carry-over from other donors' samples.

This clonotype was detected a few times. The chain employs TRBV7-2 and TRBJ2-3; tentative D call: TRBD2 (6 bases). Per the germline V gene, CDR1 is SGHTA and CDR2 is FQGNSA. This CDR3 is built from 15 residues. V was shortened by 3 bases and J by 1 base, with 11 bases between the two germline ends. The CDR3, as DNA: TGTGCCAGCAGCTTTAGGAGGAGGGGCACAGATACGCAGTATTTT. It encodes CASSFRRRGTDTQYF.

This clonotype appeared a few times. The chain couples TRBV7-2 to TRBJ2-7; the D gene is possibly TRBD2 (6 bases). Trimming took 4 bases from V and 3 from J, leaving 16 bases between them. Germline lookup yields CDR1 SGHTA and CDR2 FQGNSA. This CDR3 region has 15 residues. CDR3: CASSSYPGGFYEQYF. The CDR3 region has the DNA TGTGCCAGCAGCTCCTACCCCGGAGGGTTCTACGAGCAGTACTTC.

The table lists this clonotype with many counts. The V gene is TRBV7-8, the J gene TRBJ1-1; D is ambiguous. This CDR3 comprises 12 residues. V was clipped by 5 bases and J by 7 bases, with 11 bases between them. Germline CDR1 is SGHVS and CDR2 is FQNEAQ. This chain's CDR3 is CASSPFLSEAFF. DNA for the CDR3: TGTGCCAGCAGCCCCTTTTTAAGTGAAGCTTTCTTT.

J is TRBJ1-1 and V is TRBV7-6; D is uncertain. Per germline, CDR1 SGHVS and CDR2 FNYEAQ. V was pared by 5 bases and J by 7 bases, with 11 bases between. The CDR3 sequence is 12 residues long. The CDR3 loop is CASSLNWGEAFF. Written as DNA, the CDR3 is TGTGCCAGCAGCCTCAATTGGGGTGAAGCTTTCTTT.

The V gene is TRBV20-1, the J gene TRBJ1-2; TRBD1 might be the D (6 bases). CDR1 and CDR2 from the germline V gene are DFQATT and SNEGSKA (reference sequence). The CDR3 totals 13 residues. Trimming took 3 bases from V and 2 from J, leaving 10 bases between them. DNA for the CDR3: TGCAGTGCTAGTCCCCAGGGGAACTATGGCTACACCTTC. Translating gives CSASPQGNYGYTF.